A selection of T cell receptor beta chains follows, all from one sample in a study of blood T cell repertoires in COVID-19. Using immunoSEQ multiplex PCR, the repertoire was profiled, and TCRdb retains in-frame clones only, with some absent. The sample holds under 130,000 clones, around 79% seen once. The sequencing sample was made of peripheral blood. The origin of the receptors is a man aged 65 to 85 with active or convalescent COVID-19. CDR3s include the opening cysteine and the closing phenylalanine or tryptophan. Fields, in order: V gene, D gene, CDR3 protein. D genes are given only for firm matches.

TRBV7-2 - CASSLATASNQPQHF
TRBV2 - CASSEAGAGNTIYF
TRBV2 TRBD2 CASSVAGREDTGELFF
TRBV28 - CASSLTGATNEKLFF
TRBV5-1 - CASSLGAYEQYF
TRBV15 - CATGQKGELFF
TRBV6-6 - CASGTSGEQYF
TRBV2 TRBD1 CASSGGQGRGYTF
TRBV2 TRBD1 CASSDVGQGNEKLFF
TRBV6-5 TRBD1 CASSSHRGQDEQYF
TRBV25-1 - CASSGQANNYGYTF
TRBV5-1 TRBD1 CASSFAGTGESYGYTF
TRBV6-5 - CASTRTENTEAFF
TRBV3-1/TRBV3-2 - CASRGHTEAFF
TRBV14 - CASSQGLQGRTEAFF
TRBV7-6 - CASSLVIGAPTEAFF
TRBV4-1 TRBD1 CASSQVGDRNTDTQYF
TRBV7-2 - CASSFSAGLSSYEQYF
TRBV23-1 TRBD1 CASSQPARQGPVPGELFF
TRBV6-5 TRBD2 CASSLRLASNEQFF
TRBV7-9 - CASSLGRGERGYTF
TRBV2 - CASSTELYEQYF
TRBV7-6 - CASSLQGPPFGNTIYF
TRBV7-7 - CASRVSTLASDTQYF
TRBV18 TRBD1 CASSPTGQGGSYEQYF
TRBV5-8 - CASSLSNYGYTF
TRBV7-9 - CASSTLGPGEDTQYF
TRBV6-5 - CASSYHPGVQPQHF
TRBV7-9 - CASSVRYNEQFF
TRBV19 - CASSYQGGTGELFF
TRBV6-5 - CASRDSPSNYGYTF
TRBV14 TRBD1 CASSLLSPGQIEAFF
TRBV7-3 - CASSRTGGEKLFF
TRBV2 - CASSGARDTQYF
TRBV21-1 - CASSDQPQHF
TRBV5-4 - CASSLVGENIQYF
TRBV6-5 - CASYRAFSGANVLTF
TRBV20-1 TRBD1 CSASNRGQGNTIYF
TRBV18 - CASSPRQNSNQPQHF
TRBV6-2/TRBV6-3 TRBD2 CASSYPASGRVSDEQFF
TRBV18 - CASSPRARADEQFF
TRBV19 TRBD1 CASSTRTGRGNTEAFF
TRBV2 TRBD2 CASLGGLADYNEQFF
TRBV6-2/TRBV6-3 - CASSPTRGNTIYF
TRBV21-1 - CASRTVRPYEQYF
TRBV5-5 - CASSLGLGRLYEQYF
TRBV30 - CAWSVTDNEQFF
TRBV4-1 - CASSQGPQSRFQPQHF
TRBV28 - CASSFTPAGSDSYEQYF
TRBV24-1 - CATSDPREAGNTIYF
TRBV6-5 TRBD1 CASSSTTGSVQAFF
TRBV5-1 - CASSPGAPAVIYEQYF
TRBV27 - CASSLGGEAFF